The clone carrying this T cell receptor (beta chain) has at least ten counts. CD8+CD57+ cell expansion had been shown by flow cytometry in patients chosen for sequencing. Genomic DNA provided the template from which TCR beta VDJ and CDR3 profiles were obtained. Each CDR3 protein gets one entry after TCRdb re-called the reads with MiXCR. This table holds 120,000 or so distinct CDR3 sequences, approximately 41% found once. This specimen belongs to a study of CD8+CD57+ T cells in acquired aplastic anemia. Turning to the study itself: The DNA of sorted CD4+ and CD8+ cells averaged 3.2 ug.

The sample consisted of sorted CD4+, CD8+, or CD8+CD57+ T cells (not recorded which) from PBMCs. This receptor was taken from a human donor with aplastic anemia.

Here the CDR3 DNA reads TGTGCCAGCAGCACCTCGAGGGGCGGGGGCACAGATACGCAGTATTTT. The encoded protein is CASSTSRGGGTDTQYF. The genes are TRBV7-2 and TRBJ2-3; D is perhaps TRBD2 (6 bases). The V end was cut by 5 bases, the J end by 1 base, with 16 bases between. This CDR3 comprises 16 residues. Germline V gene lookup returns CDR1 SGHTA and CDR2 FQGNSA.